This TCR beta chain was recovered during a study of shared clonotypes between healthy human individuals. The naive CD8 population came from CD45RO-negative cells selected for CCR7, without terminally differentiated effector memory CD45RA+ cells. Trimming cost V 4 bases and J 5 bases, with 19 bases left between them. Per germline, CDR1 SGHRS and CDR2 YFSETQ. The CDR3 is 17 residues long. Clones were sequenced by immunoSEQ multiplex PCR, and TCRdb holds only the in-frame ones, with some missing. The data show about 680,000 clones, with 92% seen just once and about 24% held by the top ten. The genes are TRBV5-1 and TRBJ1-6; a possible D gene is TRBD1 (6 bases). The sequenced sample consisted of naive CD8+ T cells sorted from blood. This receptor was taken from a man aged 30 to 45 in good health. CDR3 coding DNA: TGCGCCAGCAGCCTTCAAAATCCGGGACAAAATAATTCACCCCTCCACTTT. Amino acids: CASSLQNPGQNNSPLHF.